Presented here are 13 T cell receptor beta chains from one specimen sequenced in a study of T cell responses to AZD1222 COVID-19 vaccine (dated by TCRdb to 2020 to 2022). The library relied on the immunoSEQ multiplex PCR assay. The clones in this table, taken by TCRdb from immuneACCESS, are in-frame only. Not every clone is retained; where verified, under half of the shortfall comes from an unresolved V gene, and the cause of the rest is unknown. The sample records 75,000 to 95,000 clones, approximately 90% of which are singletons. The biggest ten clones account for 28% of the sample. Taken with the paper, the label for time point translates to: about 28 days (+/-7) after the second vaccine dose. The material sequenced was peripheral blood, taken 28 days after the second AZD1222 dose. These receptors were taken from an adult who received the AZD1222 COVID-19 vaccine.

This chain uses TRBV19 with TRBJ1-5, with a weak D call TRBD1 (6 bases). With 3 bases removed from V and 8 bases from J, the gap between germline ends came to 14 bases. This CDR3 has 14 residues. CDR1 is LNHDA, CDR2 SQIVND, per germline (reference sequence). The CDR3 sequence is CASSISRGGEPQHF. DNA of the CDR3: TGTGCCAGTAGTATTAGCAGGGGCGGGGAGCCCCAGCATTTT.

This chain links TRBV14 with TRBJ1-1; D gene unclear. CDR3 length: 12 residues. V was cut by 0 bases and J by 6 bases, with 5 bases left in between. CDR1 SGHDN and CDR2 FVKESK come from the germline V gene. CDR3 bases: TGTGCCAGCAGCCAAGACAGCGCTGAAGCTTTCTTT. This gives the protein CASSQDSAEAFF. Based on the CDR3 plus reference TRBV14 and TRBJ1-1, the full variable domain is EAGVTQFPSHSVIEKGQTVTLRCDPISGHDNLYWYRRVMGKEIKFLLHFVKESKQDESGMPNNRFLAERTGGTYSTLKVQPAELEDSGVYFCASSQDSAEAFFGQGTRLTVV.

The chain links TRBV19 to TRBJ2-7; 8 bases line up with TRBD2. The germline V gene has CDR1 LNHDA and CDR2 SQIVND (reference sequence). This CDR3 has 17 amino acids. V was clipped by 3 bases and J by 6 bases; unmatched bases: 16. The CDR3 here is CASSIGWESGSTLEQYF. DNA for the CDR3: TGTGCCAGTAGTATTGGTTGGGAAAGCGGGAGTACCCTCGAGCAGTACTTC.

The chain couples TRBV29-1 to TRBJ2-6; no definite D call. Germline values: CDR1 SQVTM, CDR2 ANQGSEA. This CDR3 has 14 amino acids. V lost 6 bases and J lost 0, with 9 bases in between. CDR3: CSVLGISGANVLTF. In DNA form, the CDR3 reads TGCAGCGTGCTAGGGATCTCTGGGGCCAACGTCCTGACTTTC.

CDR3 sequence: CASSQEDTGELFF. The CDR3 DNA sequence: TGTGCCAGCAGTCAGGAGGACACCGGGGAGCTGTTTTTT. J is TRBJ2-2 and V is TRBV6-4, with a tentative D call TRBD2 (5 bases). V lost 5 bases and J lost 3, with 7 bases in between. The CDR3 has 13 residues. CDR1 and CDR2 from the germline V gene are MRHNA and SNTAGT.

The V call is TRBV6-2 or TRBV6-3, the J call TRBJ2-1; no clear D gene. There are 11 residues in the CDR3. Trimming pared 6 bases from V and 9 bases from J, leaving 9 bases between. CDR1 is MNHEY, CDR2 SVGEGT, per germline. The DNA of the CDR3 is TGTGCCAGCAGGTACGAGAGTGAGCAGTTCTTC. Translated: CASRYESEQFF.

V is TRBV7-9 and J is TRBJ1-6; TRBD1 agrees at 12 bases. Trimming removed 4 bases from V and 11 bases from J; junction bases left unmatched: 15. Germline assignment: CDR1 SEHNR and CDR2 FQNEAQ (reference sequence). The CDR3 has 18 residues. The CDR3 nucleotides read TGTGCCAGCAGCTCCAGTGGGATGCGGGACAGGGGGCGTCCACCCCTCCACTTT. It codes for CASSSSGMRDRGRPPLHF.

The chain uses TRBV25-1 and TRBJ1-6; D not resolved. Trimming removed 6 bases at V and 11 bases at J, with 14 bases between. Germline V gene data show CDR1 as MGHDK and CDR2 as SYGVNS. The CDR3 loop spans 13 amino acids. The CDR3 loop is CASSTRPDAPLHF. The CDR3, as DNA: TGTGCCAGCAGCACCCGACCTGACGCACCCCTCCACTTT.

This clone was recorded once. The rearrangement links TRBV28 to TRBJ1-6, with 10 bases lining up with TRBD1. Germline CDR1 is MDHEN and CDR2 is SYDVKM. The CDR3 contains 16 residues. V was pared by 5 bases and J by 12 bases, with 13 bases of the junction left unmatched. The CDR3 DNA is TGTGCCAGCAGTACCCGGGACAGGGGCCTTTACTTACCCCTCCACTTT. Translating it yields CASSTRDRGLYLPLHF.

V usage is TRBV6-5 and J usage is TRBJ2-1, with TRBD2 matching 7 bases. The V and J ends lost 6 bases and 2 bases, in that order; junction bases with no gene match: 4. This CDR3 is built from 14 residues. CDR1 is MNHEY and CDR2 is SVGAGI in the germline V gene. The CDR3 nucleotides are TGTGCCAGCAGGAGTCTAGCGGCCTACAATGAGCAGTTCTTC. Encoded protein: CASRSLAAYNEQFF.

V and J are TRBV5-1 and TRBJ2-3; TRBD2 matches 8 bases. J gave up 3 bases and V 4 bases, and 4 bases lay outside the gene matches. The CDR3 covers 14 residues. Germline-derived CDR1 and CDR2 are SGHRS and YFSETQ. The CDR3 DNA is TGCGCCAGCAGCGCCCCTAGCGGGACAGATACGCAGTATTTT. Its protein product is CASSAPSGTDTQYF.

This clone was counted a single time. The chain joins TRBV9 to TRBJ1-3; D call uncertain. The germline gives CDR1 SGDLS, CDR2 YYNGEE. The V end was cut by 3 bases, the J end by 3 bases, with 7 bases between. The CDR3 is made up of 13 amino acids. The CDR3 coding sequence is TGTGCCAGCAGCGCAGCTTATGGAAACACCATATATTTT. Encoded protein: CASSAAYGNTIYF.

The rearrangement links TRBV19 to TRBJ2-3; 10 bases agree with TRBD2. Germline V gene sequence: CDR1 LNHDA, CDR2 SQIVND (reference sequence). The CDR3 runs to 14 residues. Trimming removed 10 bases from V and 4 bases from J; junction bases left unmatched: 8. CDR3 amino acids: CATTAGGPSDTQYF. CDR3 sequence (DNA): TGTGCCACCACAGCGGGAGGGCCTTCAGATACGCAGTATTTT.